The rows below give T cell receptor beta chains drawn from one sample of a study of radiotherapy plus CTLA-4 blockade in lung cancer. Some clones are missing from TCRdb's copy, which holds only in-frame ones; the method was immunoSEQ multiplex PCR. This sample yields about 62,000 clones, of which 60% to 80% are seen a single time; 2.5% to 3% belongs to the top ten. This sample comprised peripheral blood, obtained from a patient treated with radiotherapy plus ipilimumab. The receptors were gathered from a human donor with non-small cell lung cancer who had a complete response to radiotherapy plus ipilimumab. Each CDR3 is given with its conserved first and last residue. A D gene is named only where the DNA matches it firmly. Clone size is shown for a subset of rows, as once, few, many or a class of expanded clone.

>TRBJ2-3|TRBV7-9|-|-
CASSNTDTQYF
TGTGCCAGCTCCAACACAGATACGCAGTATTTT
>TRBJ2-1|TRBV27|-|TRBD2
CASSLTSGSRDEQFF
TGTGCCAGCAGTCTGACTAGCGGGAGCCGCGATGAGCAGTTCTTC
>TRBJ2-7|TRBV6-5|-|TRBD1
CASIPGGSSYEQYF
TGTGCCAGCATCCCAGGGGGTAGCTCCTACGAGCAGTACTTC
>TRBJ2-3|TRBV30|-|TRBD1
CAGLLGTGLDTQYF
TGTGCCGGCTTACTCGGGACAGGGCTGGATACGCAGTATTTT
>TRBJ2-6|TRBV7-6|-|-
CASSLVVAGANVLTF
TGTGCCAGCAGCTTAGTTGTCGCTGGGGCCAACGTCCTGACTTTC
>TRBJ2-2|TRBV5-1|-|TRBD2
CASSRGTSGLSNTGELFF
TGCGCCAGCAGCCGGGGGACTAGCGGACTATCGAACACCGGGGAGCTGTTTTTT
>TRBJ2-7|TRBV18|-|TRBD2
CASSPTGGGRLAYEQYF
TGTGCCAGCTCACCGACCGGGGGCGGGAGGTTGGCGTACGAGCAGTACTTC
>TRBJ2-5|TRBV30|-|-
CAWSVGLKETQYF
TGTGCCTGGAGTGTTGGGCTAAAAGAGACCCAGTACTTC
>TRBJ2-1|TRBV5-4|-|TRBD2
CASSLGGLAGGTPFF
TGTGCCAGCAGCTTGGGGGGACTAGCGGGGGGGACTCCGTTCTTC
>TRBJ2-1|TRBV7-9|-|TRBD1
CASSFAGQGQNEQFF
TGTGCCAGCAGCTTTGCCGGACAGGGGCAAAATGAGCAGTTCTTC
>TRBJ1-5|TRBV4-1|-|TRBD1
CASSPGTGGPKPQHF
TGTGCCAGCAGCCCGGGGACAGGGGGTCCAAAGCCCCAGCATTTT
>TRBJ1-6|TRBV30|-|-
CAWRYSNSPLHF
TGTGCCTGGAGGTATAGCAATTCACCCCTCCACTTT
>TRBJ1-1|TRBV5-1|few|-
CASSPRGGRNTEAFF
TGCGCCAGCAGCCCACGGGGGGGCAGGAACACTGAAGCTTTCTTT
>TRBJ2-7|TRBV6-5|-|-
CASSLRDDTIEQYF
TGTGCCAGCAGTCTCCGGGATGATACGATCGAGCAGTACTTC
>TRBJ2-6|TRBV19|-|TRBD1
CASSMGTGSGANVLTF
TGTGCCAGTAGTATGGGGACAGGGAGTGGGGCCAACGTCCTGACTTTC
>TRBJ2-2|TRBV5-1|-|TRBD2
CASSLAGGNTGELFF
TGCGCCAGCAGCTTGGCGGGAGGAAACACCGGGGAGCTGTTTTTT
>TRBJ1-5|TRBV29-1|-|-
CSDRDTLNQPQHF
TGCAGCGACCGGGACACCCTGAATCAGCCCCAGCATTTT
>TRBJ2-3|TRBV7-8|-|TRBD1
CASSLAGQRFPFTDTQYF
TGTGCCAGCAGCTTAGCGGGACAGCGCTTCCCTTTCACAGATACGCAGTATTTT
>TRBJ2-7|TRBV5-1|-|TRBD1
CASRVGTVTYEQYF
TGCGCCAGCAGGGTTGGGACAGTAACCTACGAGCAGTACTTC
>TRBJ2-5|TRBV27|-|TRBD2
CASSSLASAGGPETQYF
TGTGCCAGCAGTTCGCTGGCTTCTGCGGGAGGGCCGGAGACCCAGTACTTC